The 15 T cell receptor beta chains in this list originate from one sample, sequenced in a study of T cell responses to AZD1222 COVID-19 vaccine. Generated by immunoSEQ multiplex PCR, the TCRdb table keeps only in-frame clones and is missing some. The sample shows almost 65,000 clones, 84% of them seen only once. Sequencing used peripheral blood, obtained on day 0 of AZD1222 vaccination. These receptors were taken from an adult in good health.

The J gene is TRBJ2-7, the V gene TRBV4-3; 9 positions agree with TRBD1. The V segment lost 0 bases and the J segment 1 base; nucleotides outside the gene matches: 4. The germline V gene has CDR1 LGHNA and CDR2 YSLEER. The CDR3 sequence is 16 residues long. The CDR3 spells CASSQDWGQGSYEQYF. In DNA, the CDR3 is TGCGCCAGCAGCCAAGACTGGGGACAGGGATCCTACGAGCAGTACTTC.

The chain combines TRBV10-3 with TRBJ2-7; D call uncertain. Germline lookup yields CDR1 ENHRY and CDR2 SYGVKD. This CDR3 region has 13 residues. The V and J ends lost 2 bases and 1 base respectively, with 6 bases between them. CDR3: CAISEPLSYEQYF. The CDR3 region has the DNA TGTGCCATCAGTGAGCCCTTGTCCTACGAGCAGTACTTC.

The gene calls are TRBV7-2 and TRBJ1-1; 9 bases are a match to TRBD1. Germline CDR1 SGHTA, CDR2 FQGNSA. The length of the CDR3 is 15 residues. Unmatched junction bases numbered 4, after V lost 4 bases and J lost 1 base. CDR3 loop: CASSSMGQGNTEAFF. The CDR3 coding sequence is TGTGCCAGCAGCTCAATGGGACAGGGGAACACTGAAGCTTTCTTT.

CDR3 residues: CASSVPNQPQHF. Written as DNA, the CDR3 is TGTGCCAGCAGCGTTCCAAATCAGCCCCAGCATTTT. The chain is built from TRBV7-2 and TRBJ1-5; D remains ambiguous. V was shortened by 5 bases and J by 4 bases, with 6 bases between the two germline ends. CDR3 size: 12 residues. Germline V CDR1 and CDR2: SGHTA, FQGNSA.

V usage is TRBV24-1 and J usage is TRBJ1-1; D unresolved. This CDR3 is 14 amino acids long. Deletions cut 4 bases from V and 5 bases from J, with 13 bases between. Germline V gene lookup returns CDR1 KGHDR and CDR2 SFDVKD. In DNA form, the CDR3 reads TGTGCCACCAGTGACCCCGGAATCGGGACTGAAGCTTTCTTT. It translates to CATSDPGIGTEAFF.

The chain recombines TRBV19 with TRBJ1-6; D may be TRBD1 (5 bases). Trimming stripped 5 bases from V and 4 bases from J, with 12 bases between. The germline gives CDR1 LNHDA, CDR2 SQIVND (reference sequence). There are 15 residues in the CDR3. The CDR3: CASSPTGAYNSPLHF. Written as DNA, the CDR3 is TGTGCCAGTAGTCCAACAGGAGCTTATAATTCACCCCTCCACTTT.

The chain links TRBV7-9 to TRBJ2-2; no reliable D call. The germline CDR1 and CDR2 sequences are SEHNR and FQNEAQ (reference sequence). The CDR3 covers 12 residues. V was shortened by 3 bases and J by 4 bases, with 3 bases between the two germline ends. DNA for the CDR3: TGTGCCAGCAGCTTGAGCACCGGGGAGCTGTTTTTT. This translates into CASSLSTGELFF.

This clone was counted only a few times. The rearrangement links TRBV5-1 to TRBJ2-2, with D possibly being TRBD1 (6 bases). V gave up 8 bases and J gave up 2 bases, with 16 bases separating them. The CDR3 runs 15 residues. Germline CDR1 is SGHRS and CDR2 is YFSETQ. The chain's CDR3 is CASHPGAGNTGELFF. The CDR3 coding sequence is TGCGCCAGTCACCCAGGGGCCGGTAACACCGGGGAGCTGTTTTTT.

The CDR3 DNA reads TGTGCCAGCAGTAGGCCACTAGCGGGAAGCACAGATACGCAGTATTTT. Residues: CASSRPLAGSTDTQYF. The chain employs TRBV27 and TRBJ2-3; 10 nucleotides align to TRBD2. V was pared by 5 bases and J by 0 bases, with 5 bases of the junction left unmatched. The germline V gene encodes CDR1 MNHEY and CDR2 SMNVEV (reference sequence). The CDR3 loop spans 16 amino acids.

V gene TRBV18 combines with J gene TRBJ2-7, with D perhaps TRBD1 or TRBD2 (6 bases each). Trimming took off 4 bases at V and 3 bases at J, with 7 bases between the two ends. There are 12 residues in the CDR3. Germline V gene data show CDR1 as KGHSH and CDR2 as LQKENI. The CDR3 DNA follows: TGTGCCAGCTCACAGGGGGGCTACGAGCAGTACTTC. Protein: CASSQGGYEQYF.

The chain recombines TRBV7-8 with TRBJ2-4, with TRBD1 matching over 11 bases. Germline loops: CDR1 SGHVS, CDR2 FQNEAQ. There are 18 residues in the CDR3. Trimming at V came to 0 bases and at J to 4 bases, leaving 8 bases not matched to a gene. CDR3 loop: CASSLARRTGGRKNIQYF. The CDR3 DNA sequence: TGTGCCAGCAGCTTAGCGCGGAGGACAGGGGGCCGAAAAAACATTCAGTACTTC.

A remark on this clone: The junction does not match germline at one end; this may be a read error. CDR3 nucleotide sequence: TGTGCCAGCAGCTTAGATCAGGGGCGGGGTTCCTTC. This encodes CASSLDQGRGSF. The chain has TRBV11-2 and TRBJ1-2, with D tentatively TRBD1 (6 bases). Germline V gene sequence: CDR1 SGHAT, CDR2 FQNNGV. The CDR3 extends over 12 amino acids.

The chain uses TRBV18 and TRBJ2-7; tentative D call: TRBD1 (5 bases). Deletions cut 1 base from V and 6 bases from J, with 16 bases between. The CDR3 runs 15 residues. Germline assignment: CDR1 KGHSH and CDR2 LQKENI. CDR3 sequence reads: CASSPLEAGYGEQYF. The CDR3 region has the DNA TGTGCCAGCTCACCACTTGAAGCAGGGTACGGCGAGCAGTACTTC.

The chain carries TRBV7-9 and TRBJ2-2; tentatively, D is TRBD1 or TRBD2 (5 bases each). CDR1 is SEHNR, CDR2 FQNEAQ, per germline (reference sequence). The CDR3 loop spans 16 amino acids. Trimming took 5 bases from V and 6 from J, leaving 19 bases between them. The CDR3 sequence is CASSHPQWGWAGELFF. As DNA, the CDR3 is TGTGCCAGCAGCCACCCTCAGTGGGGGTGGGCCGGGGAGCTGTTTTTT.

This sequence joins TRBV4-1 and TRBJ1-5; perhaps TRBD1 as D (5 bases). Germline V gene sequence: CDR1 MGHRA, CDR2 YSYEKL. V lost 0 bases to trimming and J lost 0 bases, with 9 bases between them. The CDR3 is 16 residues long. CDR3: CASSQDGGNSNQPQHF. The CDR3 bases are TGCGCCAGCAGCCAAGATGGGGGGAATAGCAATCAGCCCCAGCATTTT.